What follows describes a single T cell receptor (beta chain). Antigen specificity is unknown. This CDR3 is built from 11 residues. V dropped 7 bases and J dropped 5 bases, with 10 bases sitting between them. The germline V gene has CDR1 SGHTS and CDR2 YDEGEE. The sample originates from a study of CD8+CD57+ T cells in acquired aplastic anemia. Overall study findings and caveats: Roughly 30 was the count of CD8+ CDR3 sequences that patients shared with controls. No significant difference in CD8+ Simpson's diversity was found between patients and controls.

Researchers used genomic DNA as the template to profile TCR beta VDJ and CDR3. TCRdb called the reads again in MiXCR, with one record for every CDR3 protein. Among some 170,000 distinct CDR3 sequences, roughly 43% were seen once, and the ten largest hold 0.85% to 1.3%. Patients chosen for sequencing had shown CD8+CD57+ cell expansion by flow cytometry. There was no therapy given to any patient before the blood sampling took place. This sequence was found in a human donor with aplastic anemia. The chain couples TRBV5-8 to TRBJ2-7; D is unclear. The sequenced sample was sorted CD4+, CD8+, or CD8+CD57+ T cells (not recorded which) from PBMCs. CDR3 DNA sequence: TGTGCCAGCCGGTGGCTCCACGAGCAGTACTTC. This encodes CASRWLHEQYF.